This TCR beta chain is from a study of technical replicates of blood from a handful of donors. This CDR3 region has 18 residues. Trimming took 2 bases from V and 10 from J; bases not matched to a gene: 14. Germline-derived CDR1 and CDR2 are SGDLS and YYNGEE. Sequencing was performed with immunoSEQ multiplex PCR; in TCRdb, only in-frame clones are kept and a portion is missing. This table holds some 93,000 clones, nearly 97% found once. The TCR was taken from a human donor in good health. Sequencing was done on a sample of T cells isolated from PBMCs. The V call is TRBV9, the J call TRBJ2-1; 14 positions match TRBD2. Here the CDR3 reads CASSVPRPGLAGEDEQFF. CDR3 DNA sequence: TGTGCCAGCAGCGTCCCCCGACCGGGACTAGCGGGAGAAGACGAGCAGTTCTTC.